The rows below give T cell receptor beta chains drawn from one sample of a study of blood T cell repertoires in COVID-19. Here immunoSEQ multiplex PCR was the method, and the copy in TCRdb shows in-frame clones only, minus some. The sample has about 82,000 clones; approximately 80% are singletons. The sample was peripheral blood. These receptors came from a man at least 80 years old with active or convalescent COVID-19. CDR3s include the opening cysteine and the closing phenylalanine or tryptophan. The D gene is left open where the match is weak. Not all rows give a size; the values are once, few, many and, for expanded clones, a class.

j_gene: TRBJ1-2
v_gene: TRBV5-5
d_gene: NA
abundance: NA
CDR3nt: TGTGCCAGCAGCTTGTTTGGACACATTAACAACTATGGCTACACCTTC
CDR3aa: CASSLFGHINNYGYTF

j_gene: TRBJ1-4
v_gene: TRBV28
d_gene: TRBD1
abundance: NA
CDR3nt: TGTGCCAGCAGGCCGACAGGGGGTTTGGAAAAACTGTTTTTT
CDR3aa: CASRPTGGLEKLFF

j_gene: TRBJ1-4
v_gene: TRBV5-1
d_gene: NA
abundance: NA
CDR3nt: TGCGCCAGCAGCTTGGGCGGGGATACTAATGAAAAACTGTTTTTT
CDR3aa: CASSLGGDTNEKLFF

j_gene: TRBJ1-4
v_gene: TRBV3-1/TRBV3-2
d_gene: NA
abundance: NA
CDR3nt: TGTGCCAGCAGCCAAAGAGACAGCAATGAAAAACTGTTTTTT
CDR3aa: CASSQRDSNEKLFF

j_gene: TRBJ1-1
v_gene: TRBV11-1
d_gene: NA
abundance: NA
CDR3nt: TGTGCCAGCAGCTTAGACAGGAACACTGAAGCTTTCTTT
CDR3aa: CASSLDRNTEAFF

j_gene: TRBJ2-4
v_gene: TRBV7-8
d_gene: TRBD2
abundance: NA
CDR3nt: TGTGCCAGCAGCCCCCAGACTAGCGGGGTTCTCATTCAGTACTTC
CDR3aa: CASSPQTSGVLIQYF

j_gene: TRBJ1-6
v_gene: TRBV20-1
d_gene: NA
abundance: NA
CDR3nt: TGCAGTGCTGTATGGACACCTAGTCTCCACTTT
CDR3aa: CSAVWTPSLHF

j_gene: TRBJ1-4
v_gene: TRBV15
d_gene: NA
abundance: NA
CDR3nt: TGTGCCACCAGCAGAGACCCCCATGCAACTAATGAAAAACTGTTTTTT
CDR3aa: CATSRDPHATNEKLFF

j_gene: TRBJ1-3
v_gene: TRBV19
d_gene: TRBD1
abundance: NA
CDR3nt: TGTGCCAGTAGAAATACCGGGACAGGGGGTGGAAACACCATATATTTT
CDR3aa: CASRNTGTGGGNTIYF

j_gene: TRBJ1-2
v_gene: TRBV2
d_gene: TRBD1
abundance: once
CDR3nt: TGTGCCAGCAGTGACGACAGGGGCGCCTATGGCTACACCTTC
CDR3aa: CASSDDRGAYGYTF

j_gene: TRBJ1-1
v_gene: TRBV2
d_gene: TRBD1
abundance: NA
CDR3nt: TGTGCCAGCAGCGCACGATCCGGGACAGCTGAAGCTTTCTTT
CDR3aa: CASSARSGTAEAFF

j_gene: TRBJ2-2
v_gene: TRBV19
d_gene: NA
abundance: NA
CDR3nt: TGTGCCAGTAGGAAGGGGGGGGACACCGGGGAGCTGTTTTTT
CDR3aa: CASRKGGDTGELFF

j_gene: TRBJ2-2
v_gene: TRBV1
d_gene: NA
abundance: NA
CDR3nt: TGCACCAGCAGCCTCAAGATCGGGTGGCGGTTAAAGAACACCGGGGAGCTGTTTTTT
CDR3aa: CTSSLKIGWRLKNTGELFF

j_gene: TRBJ1-5
v_gene: TRBV28
d_gene: NA
abundance: NA
CDR3nt: TGTGCCAGCTACAGGGATAGCAATCAGCCCCAGCATTTT
CDR3aa: CASYRDSNQPQHF

j_gene: TRBJ2-5
v_gene: TRBV6-6
d_gene: TRBD1
abundance: NA
CDR3nt: TGTGCCAGCAGCTGGGACAGGGTGAAGACCCAGTACTTC
CDR3aa: CASSWDRVKTQYF

j_gene: TRBJ2-3
v_gene: TRBV19
d_gene: NA
abundance: large
CDR3nt: TGTGCCAGTAGTATATCGCCAGGCCTCACAGATACGCAGTATTTT
CDR3aa: CASSISPGLTDTQYF

j_gene: TRBJ1-4
v_gene: TRBV10-3
d_gene: TRBD1
abundance: NA
CDR3nt: TGTGCCATCAGTGCACGGACAGGCGCGAATGAAAAACTGTTTTTT
CDR3aa: CAISARTGANEKLFF

j_gene: TRBJ2-5
v_gene: TRBV14
d_gene: NA
abundance: NA
CDR3nt: TGTGCCAGCAGCCAAGGACTACCCCGCATCGGGACCCAGTACTTC
CDR3aa: CASSQGLPRIGTQYF

j_gene: TRBJ1-5
v_gene: TRBV7-9
d_gene: TRBD1
abundance: NA
CDR3nt: TGTGCCAGCAGCCTTTCCGGGACAGGGTTCAATCAGCCCCAGCATTTT
CDR3aa: CASSLSGTGFNQPQHF

j_gene: TRBJ1-5
v_gene: TRBV30
d_gene: TRBD1
abundance: NA
CDR3nt: TGTGCCTGGAGCGACCCGAGACAGGGACGCAATCAGCCCCAGCATTTT
CDR3aa: CAWSDPRQGRNQPQHF

j_gene: TRBJ1-1
v_gene: TRBV3-1/TRBV3-2
d_gene: TRBD1
abundance: NA
CDR3nt: TGTGCCAGCAGCCAACACAGGGGAACTGAAGCTTTCTTT
CDR3aa: CASSQHRGTEAFF

j_gene: TRBJ2-1
v_gene: TRBV19
d_gene: NA
abundance: NA
CDR3nt: TGTGCCAGTAGTATAAGTCGGGGGAGTTACAATGAGCAGTTCTTC
CDR3aa: CASSISRGSYNEQFF